This T cell receptor (beta chain) was documented in a study of shared clonotypes between healthy human individuals. Note on this clone: Antigen specificity is unknown.

Findings and caveats of the study: Sorted-subset samples were not fully sequenced, rarefaction indicated.

The naive CD8 subset, CD45RO-negative cells positively selected for CCR7, excluded terminally differentiated effector memory CD45RA+ cells. Sequencing was performed with immunoSEQ multiplex PCR; in TCRdb, only in-frame clones are kept and a portion is missing. The profile shows roughly 570,000 clones, more than 95% of them singletons. This receptor was identified in a man aged 25-45 years in good health. Specimen: naive CD8+ T cells sorted from blood.

This CDR3 reads CSAGDRGLNQPQHF. The CDR3 nucleotides read TGCAGCGCAGGGGACAGGGGACTCAATCAGCCCCAGCATTTT. The chain couples TRBV29-1 to TRBJ1-5; 10 nucleotides line up with TRBD1. V shed 7 bases and J 3 bases; nucleotides not matched to a gene: 6. Germline CDR1 reads SQVTM; CDR2 reads ANQGSEA. The CDR3 loop spans 14 amino acids.